This record looks at one T cell receptor (beta chain) sequence and its context. CDR1 and CDR2 (germline): SGHAT, FQDESV (reference sequence). The CDR3 totals 16 residues. V dropped 5 bases and J dropped 2 bases, with 16 bases sitting between them. Assay: immunoSEQ multiplex PCR; the TCRdb copy retains only in-frame clones and omits some. The table has 75,000 to 95,000 clones, about 95% seen once. This specimen belongs to a study of technical replicates of blood from a handful of donors. Sequencing input: T cells isolated from PBMCs. This TCR was sampled from a human donor in good health. This chain links TRBV11-1 with TRBJ2-1; D remains unclear. CDR3 amino acids: CASSDGWLDPYNEQFF. The CDR3 DNA reads as TGTGCCAGCAGCGATGGGTGGCTAGACCCCTACAATGAGCAGTTCTTC.